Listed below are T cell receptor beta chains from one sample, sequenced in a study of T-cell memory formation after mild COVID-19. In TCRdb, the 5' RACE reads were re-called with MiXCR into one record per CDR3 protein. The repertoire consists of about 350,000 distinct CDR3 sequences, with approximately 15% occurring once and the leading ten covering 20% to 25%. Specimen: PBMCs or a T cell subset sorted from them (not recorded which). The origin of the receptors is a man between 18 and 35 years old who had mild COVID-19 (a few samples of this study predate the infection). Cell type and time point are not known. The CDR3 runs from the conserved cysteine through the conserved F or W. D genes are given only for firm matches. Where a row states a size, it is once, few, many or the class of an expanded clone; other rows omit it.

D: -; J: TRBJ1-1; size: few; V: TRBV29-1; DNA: TGCAGCGTTGGTCCCGGGAACACTGAAGCTTTCTTT; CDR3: CSVGPGNTEAFF
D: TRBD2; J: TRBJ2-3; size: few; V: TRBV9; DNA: TGTGCCAGCAGCGTAGCAGCGGGGAAGACAGATACGCAGTATTTT; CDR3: CASSVAAGKTDTQYF
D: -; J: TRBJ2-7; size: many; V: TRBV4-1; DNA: TGCGCCAGCAGCCAAGATCTGGGGTCTAGCAACGAGCAGTACTTC; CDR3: CASSQDLGSSNEQYF
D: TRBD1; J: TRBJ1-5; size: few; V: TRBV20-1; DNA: TGCAGTGCTAGCAGCGGACAGGGTGGACAGCCCCAGCATTTT; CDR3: CSASSGQGGQPQHF
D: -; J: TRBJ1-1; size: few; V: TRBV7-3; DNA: TGTGCCAGCAGCTTCCTAGCTTCCGGGACCCCGAAAGGAGCTTTCTTT; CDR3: CASSFLASGTPKGAFF
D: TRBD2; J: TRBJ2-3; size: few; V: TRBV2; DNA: TGTGCCAATCACGGGGGGGATACGCAGTATTTT; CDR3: CANHGGDTQYF
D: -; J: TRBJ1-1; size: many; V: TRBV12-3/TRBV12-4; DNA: TGTGCCAGCAGTCCTCTGGGGGGCAGGAACACTGAAGCTTTCTTT; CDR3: CASSPLGGRNTEAFF
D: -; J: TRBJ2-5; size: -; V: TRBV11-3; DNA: TGTGCCAGCAGCTTTAGTTGGGGAGGGACCCAGTACTTC; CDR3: CASSFSWGGTQYF
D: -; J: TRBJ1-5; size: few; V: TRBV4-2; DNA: TGTGCCAGCAGCCAAGAACATCGGAGCAATCAGCCCCAGCATTTT; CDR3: CASSQEHRSNQPQHF
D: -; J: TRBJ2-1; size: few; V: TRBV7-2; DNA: TGTGCCAGCAGCTTAGCGGGGGGACCTTCCGAGCAGTTCTTC; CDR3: CASSLAGGPSEQFF
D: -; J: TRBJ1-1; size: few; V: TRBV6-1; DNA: TGTGCCAGCAGCTCCCCCGGGAGGAGCACTGAAGCTTTCTTT; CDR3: CASSSPGRSTEAFF
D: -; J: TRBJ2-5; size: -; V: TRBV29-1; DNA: TGCAGCGTCTCCCGGACTCCCGAAAACCAAGAGACCCAGTACTTC; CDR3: CSVSRTPENQETQYF
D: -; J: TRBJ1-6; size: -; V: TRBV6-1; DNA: TGTGCCAGCGCCGGAAGACTGACAGGATATTCACCCCTCCACTTT; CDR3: CASAGRLTGYSPLHF
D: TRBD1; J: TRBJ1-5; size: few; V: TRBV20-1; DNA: TGCAGTGCTAGGACAGGGGCAAGCAATCAGCCCCAGCATTTT; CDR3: CSARTGASNQPQHF
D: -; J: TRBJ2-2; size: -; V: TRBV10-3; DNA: TGTGCCATCAGGGACGCATCTTCCGGGGAGCTGTTTTTT; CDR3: CAIRDASSGELFF
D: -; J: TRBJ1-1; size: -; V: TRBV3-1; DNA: TGTGCCAGCAGCCTTCGCTCGGGACAAGAAGCTTTCTTT; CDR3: CASSLRSGQEAFF
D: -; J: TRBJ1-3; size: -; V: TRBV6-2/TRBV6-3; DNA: TGTGCCAGCAGTTACGTCAGGTCCTCTGGAAACACCATATATTTT; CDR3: CASSYVRSSGNTIYF
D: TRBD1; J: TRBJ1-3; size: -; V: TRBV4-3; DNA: TGCGCCAGCAGCCGGGGACAGGCTGCTGGAAACACCATATATTTT; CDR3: CASSRGQAAGNTIYF
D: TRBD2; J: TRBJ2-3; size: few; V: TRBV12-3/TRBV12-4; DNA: TGTGCCAGCAGTCGACTAGCGGGGGGGCGGAGCACAGATACGCAGTATTTT; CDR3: CASSRLAGGRSTDTQYF
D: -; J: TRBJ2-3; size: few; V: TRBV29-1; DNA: TGCAGCGTCCAAGGGGGGCAGGGAGATACGCAGTATTTT; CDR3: CSVQGGQGDTQYF
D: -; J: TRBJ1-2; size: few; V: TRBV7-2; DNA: TGTGCCAGCAGCTCGGACGGGACGTTTGACTATGGCTACACCTTC; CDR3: CASSSDGTFDYGYTF
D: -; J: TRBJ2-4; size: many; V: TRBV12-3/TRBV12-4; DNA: TGTGCCAGCAGTTTATTAGGGGCGGACATTCAGTACTTC; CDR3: CASSLLGADIQYF
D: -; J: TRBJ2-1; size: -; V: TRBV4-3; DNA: TGCGCCAGCAGCCATATAACTGAGAGCTCCTACAATGAGCAGTTCTTC; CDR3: CASSHITESSYNEQFF
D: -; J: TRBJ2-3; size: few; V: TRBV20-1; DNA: TGCAGTGCTAGTCTAGGCGGGTCTAGCACAGATACGCAGTATTTT; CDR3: CSASLGGSSTDTQYF
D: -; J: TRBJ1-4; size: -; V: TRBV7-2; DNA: TGTGCCAGCAGACGTACTCCGGGACCGAGCATGGAAAAACTGTTTTTT; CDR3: CASRRTPGPSMEKLFF
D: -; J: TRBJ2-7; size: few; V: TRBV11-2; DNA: TGTGCCAGCAACTCAGTCCGTGGGTCCTACGAGCAGTACTTC; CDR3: CASNSVRGSYEQYF
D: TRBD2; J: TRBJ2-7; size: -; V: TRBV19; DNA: TGTGCCAGTAGTACCTCGTTTGCAGCGGGGGGTTTCTACGAGCAGTACTTC; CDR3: CASSTSFAAGGFYEQYF
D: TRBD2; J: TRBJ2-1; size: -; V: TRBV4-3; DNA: TGCGCCAGCAGCGCCCCGCTAGCGGGGGTGATTGAGCAGTTCTTC; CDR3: CASSAPLAGVIEQFF
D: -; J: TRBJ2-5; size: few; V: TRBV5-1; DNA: TGCGCCAGCTCACCTGGGGCAGGGCTTTACGGGACCCAGTACTTC; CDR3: CASSPGAGLYGTQYF
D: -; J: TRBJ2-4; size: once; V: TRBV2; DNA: TGTGCCAGCAGTGAACTTACCCGGGCCAAACGTGGGGTGGCCAAAAACATTCAGTACTTC; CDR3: CASSELTRAKRGVAKNIQYF
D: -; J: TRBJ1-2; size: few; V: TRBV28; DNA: TGTGCCGGGGCAGGGTCGAACTATGGCTACACCTTC; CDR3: CAGAGSNYGYTF
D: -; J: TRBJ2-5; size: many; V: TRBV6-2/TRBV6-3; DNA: TGTGCCAGCAGTGCCGAGGGGGGCCGCGAGACCCAGTACTTC; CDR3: CASSAEGGRETQYF
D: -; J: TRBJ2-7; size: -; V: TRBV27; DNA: TGTGCCAGCAGTTTATTGCCGGGACTGTCCTACGAGCAGTACTTC; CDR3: CASSLLPGLSYEQYF
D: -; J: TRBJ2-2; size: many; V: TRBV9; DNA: TGTGCCAGCAGCGCCTACTTGTCCGGGGAGCTGTTTTTT; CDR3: CASSAYLSGELFF
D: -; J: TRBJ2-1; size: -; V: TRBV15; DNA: TGTGCCACCAGCAGACAGGGTACCTACAATGAGCAGTTCTTC; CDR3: CATSRQGTYNEQFF
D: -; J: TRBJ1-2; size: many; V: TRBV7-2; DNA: TGTGCCAGCAGCTTATACATTGACTATGGCTACACCTTC; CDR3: CASSLYIDYGYTF
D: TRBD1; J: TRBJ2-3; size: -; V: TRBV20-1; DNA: TGCAGTGCTGGTCGGACAGGGTCGGTTGCAGATACGCAGTATTTT; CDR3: CSAGRTGSVADTQYF
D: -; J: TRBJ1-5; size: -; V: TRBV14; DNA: TGTGCCAGCAGCATCGTTTCCAGGGAGGGTCAGCCCCAGCATTTT; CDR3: CASSIVSREGQPQHF
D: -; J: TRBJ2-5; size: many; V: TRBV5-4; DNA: TGTGCCAGCAGCCGACTAGGGCAAGAGACCCAGTACTTC; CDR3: CASSRLGQETQYF
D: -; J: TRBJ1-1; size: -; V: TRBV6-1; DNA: TGTGCCAGCAAAGGTATTTCGGCCACTGAAGCTTTCTTT; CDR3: CASKGISATEAFF
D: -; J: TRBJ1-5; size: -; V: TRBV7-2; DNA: TGTGCCAGCAGCTTAGTCGCAGGCCCACCCCCTCAGCCCCAGCATTTT; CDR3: CASSLVAGPPPQPQHF
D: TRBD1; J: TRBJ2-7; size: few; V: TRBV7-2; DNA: TGTGCCAGCAGCGGCCGGGACAGGGGCTCCTACGAGCAGTACTTC; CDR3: CASSGRDRGSYEQYF
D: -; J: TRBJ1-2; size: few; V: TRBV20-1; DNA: TGCAGTGCTAGAGTGGACAGCCGTGGCTACACCTTC; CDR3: CSARVDSRGYTF
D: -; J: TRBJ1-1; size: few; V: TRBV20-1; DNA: TGCAGTGCTAGTTTGCAGACGAACACTGAAGCTTTCTTT; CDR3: CSASLQTNTEAFF
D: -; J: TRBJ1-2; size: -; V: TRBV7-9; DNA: TGTGCCAGCAGCTTCCTGACACCTACTAACTATGGCTACACCTTC; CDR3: CASSFLTPTNYGYTF
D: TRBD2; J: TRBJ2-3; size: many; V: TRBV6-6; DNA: TGTGCCAGCAGTTACGTAGCGGGGAACCGGGATACGCAGTATTTT; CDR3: CASSYVAGNRDTQYF
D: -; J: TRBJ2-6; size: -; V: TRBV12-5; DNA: TGTGCTAGTGGTTTGCCCGGGGCCAACGTCCTGACTTTC; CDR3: CASGLPGANVLTF
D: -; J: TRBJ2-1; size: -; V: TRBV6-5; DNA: TGTGCCAGCAGTTACTCGTCGTTGATGGTCAATGAGCAGTTCTTC; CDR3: CASSYSSLMVNEQFF
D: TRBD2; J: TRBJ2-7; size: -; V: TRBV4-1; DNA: TGCGCCAGCAGCCAAGGGCGGGGGGCCTACGAGCAGTACTTC; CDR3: CASSQGRGAYEQYF
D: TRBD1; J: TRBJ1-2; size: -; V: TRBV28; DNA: TGTGCCAGCACCCCACCGGACAGGGACTATGGCTACACCTTC; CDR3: CASTPPDRDYGYTF
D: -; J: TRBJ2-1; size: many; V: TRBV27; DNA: TGTGCCAGCAGTTTATGGGGGGGCCGTTACAATGAGCAGTTCTTC; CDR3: CASSLWGGRYNEQFF